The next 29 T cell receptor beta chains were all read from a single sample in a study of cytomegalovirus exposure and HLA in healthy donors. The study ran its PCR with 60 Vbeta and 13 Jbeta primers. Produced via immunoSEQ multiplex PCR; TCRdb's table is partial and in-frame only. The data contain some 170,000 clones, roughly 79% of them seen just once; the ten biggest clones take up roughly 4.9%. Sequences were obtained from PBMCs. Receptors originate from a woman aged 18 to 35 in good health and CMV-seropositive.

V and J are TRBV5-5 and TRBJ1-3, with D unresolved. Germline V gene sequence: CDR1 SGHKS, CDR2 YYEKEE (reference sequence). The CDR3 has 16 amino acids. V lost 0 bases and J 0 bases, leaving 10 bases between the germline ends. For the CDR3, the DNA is TGTGCCAGCAGCTTGGCTCGGGAACTCTCTGGAAACACCATATATTTT. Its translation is CASSLARELSGNTIYF. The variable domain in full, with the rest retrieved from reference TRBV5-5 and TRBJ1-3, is DAGVTQSPTHLIKTRGQQVTLRCSPISGHKSVSWYQQVLGQGPQFIFQYYEKEERGRGNFPDRFSARQFPNYSSELNVNALLLGDSALYLCASSLARELSGNTIYFGEGSWLTVV.

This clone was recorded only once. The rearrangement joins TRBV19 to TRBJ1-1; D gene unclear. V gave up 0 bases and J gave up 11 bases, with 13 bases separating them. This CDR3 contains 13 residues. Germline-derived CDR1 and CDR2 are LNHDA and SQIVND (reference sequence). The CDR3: CASSIDRQGRAFF. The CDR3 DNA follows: TGTGCCAGTAGTATAGACAGACAAGGAAGGGCTTTCTTT.

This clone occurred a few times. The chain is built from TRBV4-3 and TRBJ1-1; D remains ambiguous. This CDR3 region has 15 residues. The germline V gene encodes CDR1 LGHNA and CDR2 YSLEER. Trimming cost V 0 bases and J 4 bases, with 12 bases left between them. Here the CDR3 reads CASSQDQGGGTEAFF. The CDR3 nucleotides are TGCGCCAGCAGCCAAGATCAAGGCGGCGGCACTGAAGCTTTCTTT.

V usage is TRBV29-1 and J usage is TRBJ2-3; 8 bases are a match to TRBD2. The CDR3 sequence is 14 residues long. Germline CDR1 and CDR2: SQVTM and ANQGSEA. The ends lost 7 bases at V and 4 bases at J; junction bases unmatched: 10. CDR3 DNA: TGCAGCGGGGAGACTAGCGCGGCCCCAGATACGCAGTATTTT. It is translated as CSGETSAAPDTQYF.

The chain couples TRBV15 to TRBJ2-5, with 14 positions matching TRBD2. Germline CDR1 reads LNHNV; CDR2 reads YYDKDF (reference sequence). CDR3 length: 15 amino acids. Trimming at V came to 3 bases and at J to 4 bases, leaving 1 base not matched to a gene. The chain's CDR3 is CATSRTSGGAETQYF. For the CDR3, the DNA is TGTGCCACCAGCAGGACTAGCGGGGGGGCAGAGACCCAGTACTTC. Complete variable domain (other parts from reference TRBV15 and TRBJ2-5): DAMVIQNPRYQVTQFGKPVTLSCSQTLNHNVMYWYQQKSSQAPKLLFHYYDKDFNNEADTPDNFQSRRPNTSFCFLDIRSPGLGDTAMYLCATSRTSGGAETQYFGPGTRLLVL.

This CDR3 is CASRAGGGGVNEQYF. The CDR3, as DNA: TGTGCCAGCAGAGCGGGGGGGGGCGGGGTTAACGAGCAGTACTTC. The genes are TRBV6-4 and TRBJ2-7; 10 bases are a match to TRBD2. The ends lost 6 bases at V and 5 bases at J; junction bases unmatched: 10. The CDR3 spans 15 residues. Germline V gives CDR1 MRHNA, CDR2 SNTAGT.

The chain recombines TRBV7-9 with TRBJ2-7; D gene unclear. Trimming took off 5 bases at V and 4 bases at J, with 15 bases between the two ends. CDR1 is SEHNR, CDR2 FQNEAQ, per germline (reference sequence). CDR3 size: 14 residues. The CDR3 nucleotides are TGTGCCAGCAGCACCCTCCTTCGAGTATACGAGCAGTACTTC. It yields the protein CASSTLLRVYEQYF.

This CDR3 reads CASSLGGSSLAAGELFF. The CDR3 DNA sequence: TGTGCCAGCAGCTTGGGGGGGTCCTCCCTAGCGGCCGGGGAGCTGTTTTTT. The chain employs TRBV5-4 and TRBJ2-2; the match to TRBD2 covers 7 bases. The J segment lost 6 bases and the V segment lost 0 bases, leaving 11 bases of the junction unmatched. The CDR3 is 17 residues long. Looked up from germline, CDR1 is SGHNT and CDR2 is YYREEE (reference sequence). The entire variable domain, with the rest obtained from reference TRBV5-4 and TRBJ2-2, is as follows: ETGVTQSPTHLIKTRGQQVTLRCSSQSGHNTVSWYQQALGQGPQFIFQYYREEENGRGNFPPRFSGLQFPNYSSELNVNALELDDSALYLCASSLGGSSLAAGELFFGEGSRLTVL.

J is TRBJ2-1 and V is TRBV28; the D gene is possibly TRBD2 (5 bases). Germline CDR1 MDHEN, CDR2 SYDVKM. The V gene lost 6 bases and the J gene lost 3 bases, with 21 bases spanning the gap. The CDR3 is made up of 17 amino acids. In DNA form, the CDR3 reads TGTGCCAGCAGCCTCCTTTTTACCGGTCGGGGCTACAATGAGCAGTTCTTC. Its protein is CASSLLFTGRGYNEQFF.

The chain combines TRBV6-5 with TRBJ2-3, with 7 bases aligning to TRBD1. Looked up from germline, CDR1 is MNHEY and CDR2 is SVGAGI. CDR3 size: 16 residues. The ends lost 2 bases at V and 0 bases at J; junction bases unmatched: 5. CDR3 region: CASSYQQGPSTDTQYF. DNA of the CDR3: TGTGCCAGCAGTTACCAACAGGGGCCTAGCACAGATACGCAGTATTTT.

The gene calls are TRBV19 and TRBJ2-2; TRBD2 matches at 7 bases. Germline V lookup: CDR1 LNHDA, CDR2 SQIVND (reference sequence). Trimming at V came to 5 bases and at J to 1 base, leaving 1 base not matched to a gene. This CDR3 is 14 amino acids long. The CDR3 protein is CASSVAGNTGELFF. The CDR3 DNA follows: TGTGCCAGTAGTGTAGCGGGGAACACCGGGGAGCTGTTTTTT.

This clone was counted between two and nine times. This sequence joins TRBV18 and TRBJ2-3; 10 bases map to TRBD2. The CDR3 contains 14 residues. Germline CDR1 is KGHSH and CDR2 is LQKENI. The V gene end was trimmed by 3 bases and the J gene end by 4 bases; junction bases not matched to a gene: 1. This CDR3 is CASSPLAGADTQYF. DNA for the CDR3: TGTGCCAGCTCACCCCTAGCGGGGGCAGATACGCAGTATTTT.

CDR3 nucleotides: TGTGCCAGCAGCTCCCTCCTTAGCGGGGGCCTCACAGATACGCAGTATTTT. It encodes CASSSLLSGGLTDTQYF. The chain uses TRBV7-9 and TRBJ2-3; 9 positions agree with TRBD2. The CDR3 sequence is 17 residues long. CDR1 is SEHNR, CDR2 FQNEAQ, per germline (reference sequence). Trimming took 4 bases from V and 2 from J; bases not matched to a gene: 10.

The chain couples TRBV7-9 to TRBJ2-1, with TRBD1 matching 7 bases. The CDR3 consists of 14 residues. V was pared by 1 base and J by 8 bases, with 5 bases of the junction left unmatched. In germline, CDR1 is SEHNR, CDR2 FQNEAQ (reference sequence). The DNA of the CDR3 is TGTGCCAGCAGCTTAGGAGGGGGCTTGGATGAGCAGTTCTTC. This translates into CASSLGGGLDEQFF. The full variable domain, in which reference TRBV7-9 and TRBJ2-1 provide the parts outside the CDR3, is DTGVSQNPRHKITKRGQNVTFRCDPISEHNRLYWYRQTLGQGPEFLTYFQNEAQLEKSRLLSDRFSAERPKGSFSTLEIQRTEQGDSAMYLCASSLGGGLDEQFFGPGTRLTVL.

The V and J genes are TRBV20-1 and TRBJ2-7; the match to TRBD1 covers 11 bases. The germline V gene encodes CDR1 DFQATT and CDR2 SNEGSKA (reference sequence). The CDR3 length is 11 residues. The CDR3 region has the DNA TGCAGCCAGGGGACAGGGGGCGAGCAGTACTTC. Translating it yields CSQGTGGEQYF.

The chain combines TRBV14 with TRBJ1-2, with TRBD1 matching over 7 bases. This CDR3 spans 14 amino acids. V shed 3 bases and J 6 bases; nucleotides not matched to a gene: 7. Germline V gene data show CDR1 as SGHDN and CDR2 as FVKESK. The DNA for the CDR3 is TGTGCCAGCAGCCATGTAGACAGGGTGGATGGCTACACCTTC. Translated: CASSHVDRVDGYTF. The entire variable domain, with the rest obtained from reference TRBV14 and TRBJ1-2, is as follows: EAGVTQFPSHSVIEKGQTVTLRCDPISGHDNLYWYRRVMGKEIKFLLHFVKESKQDESGMPNNRFLAERTGGTYSTLKVQPAELEDSGVYFCASSHVDRVDGYTFGSGTRLTVV.

The CDR3 region has the DNA TGTGCCAGCACCACCAATCGGGCGGGAGGAGATTCCTCTGGGGCCAACGTCCTGACTTTC. Translation gives CASTTNRAGGDSSGANVLTF. The chain combines TRBV4-2 with TRBJ2-6; 8 positions match TRBD2. The CDR3 runs to 20 residues. J gave up 0 bases and V 7 bases, and 17 bases lay outside the gene matches. Germline-derived CDR1 and CDR2 are LGHNA and YNFKEQ.

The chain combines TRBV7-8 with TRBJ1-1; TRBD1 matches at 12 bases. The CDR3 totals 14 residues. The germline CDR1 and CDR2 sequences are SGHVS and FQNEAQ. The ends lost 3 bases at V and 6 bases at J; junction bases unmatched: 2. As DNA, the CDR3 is TGTGCCAGCAGCTTGGGACAGGGGGCCCCTGAAGCTTTCTTT. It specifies CASSLGQGAPEAFF.

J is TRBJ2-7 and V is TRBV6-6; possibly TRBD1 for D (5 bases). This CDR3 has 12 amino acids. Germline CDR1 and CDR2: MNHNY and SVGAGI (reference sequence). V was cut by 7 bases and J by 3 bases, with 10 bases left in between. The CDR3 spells CASIGQGYEQYF. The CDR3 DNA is TGTGCCAGCATAGGTCAGGGCTACGAGCAGTACTTC.

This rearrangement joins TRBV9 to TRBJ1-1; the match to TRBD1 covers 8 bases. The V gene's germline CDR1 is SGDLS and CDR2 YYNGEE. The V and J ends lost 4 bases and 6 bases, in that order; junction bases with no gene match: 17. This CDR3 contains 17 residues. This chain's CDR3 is CASSILGGPQGESEAFF. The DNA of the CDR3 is TGTGCCAGCAGCATATTAGGAGGGCCACAGGGGGAATCTGAAGCTTTCTTT.

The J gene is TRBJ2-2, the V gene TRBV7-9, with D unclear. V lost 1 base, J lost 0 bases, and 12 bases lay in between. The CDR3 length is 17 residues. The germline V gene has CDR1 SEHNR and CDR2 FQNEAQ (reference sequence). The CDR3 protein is CASSLESPGPNTGELFF. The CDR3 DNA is TGTGCCAGCAGCTTAGAGTCCCCTGGGCCGAACACCGGGGAGCTGTTTTTT.

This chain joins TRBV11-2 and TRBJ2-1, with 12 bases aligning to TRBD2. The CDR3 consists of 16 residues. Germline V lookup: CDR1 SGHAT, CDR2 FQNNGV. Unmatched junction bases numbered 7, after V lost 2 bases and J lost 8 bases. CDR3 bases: TGTGCCAGCAGCTTAATGGCTAGCGGGGGGGCCGATGAGCAGTTCTTC. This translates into CASSLMASGGADEQFF.

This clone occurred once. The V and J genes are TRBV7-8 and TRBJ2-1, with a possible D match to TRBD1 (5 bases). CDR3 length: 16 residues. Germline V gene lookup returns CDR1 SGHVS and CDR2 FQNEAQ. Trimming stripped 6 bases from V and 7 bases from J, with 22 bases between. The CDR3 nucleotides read TGTGCCAGCAGTAACTTACAGGTCCCAAGTGGTAATGAGCAGTTCTTC. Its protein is CASSNLQVPSGNEQFF.

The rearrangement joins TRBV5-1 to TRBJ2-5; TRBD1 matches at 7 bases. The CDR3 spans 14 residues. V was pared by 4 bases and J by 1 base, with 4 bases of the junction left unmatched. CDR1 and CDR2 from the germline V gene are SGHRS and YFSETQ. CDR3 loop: CASSPWDSQETQYF. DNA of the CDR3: TGCGCCAGCAGCCCCTGGGACAGCCAAGAGACCCAGTACTTC.

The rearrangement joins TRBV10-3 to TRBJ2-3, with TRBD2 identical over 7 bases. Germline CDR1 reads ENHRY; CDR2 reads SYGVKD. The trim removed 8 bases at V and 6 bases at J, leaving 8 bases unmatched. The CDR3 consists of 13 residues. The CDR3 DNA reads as TGTGCCATCGTGGCGGGGGAAGGGGATACGCAGTATTTT. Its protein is CAIVAGEGDTQYF.

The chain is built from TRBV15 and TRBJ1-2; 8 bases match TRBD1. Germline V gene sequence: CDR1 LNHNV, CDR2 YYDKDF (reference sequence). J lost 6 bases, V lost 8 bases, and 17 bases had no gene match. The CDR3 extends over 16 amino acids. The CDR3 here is CATADRTGQGSNGYTF. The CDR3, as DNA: TGTGCCACCGCCGACCGAACCGGACAGGGCTCGAATGGCTACACCTTC.

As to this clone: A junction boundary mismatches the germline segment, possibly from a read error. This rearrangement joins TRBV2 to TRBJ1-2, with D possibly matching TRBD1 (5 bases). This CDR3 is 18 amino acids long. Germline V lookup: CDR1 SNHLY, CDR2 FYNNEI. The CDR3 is CASYEAGGGVGPNYGHTF. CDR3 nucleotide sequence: TGTGCCAGCTACGAGGCGGGGGGAGGGGTAGGGCCTAACTATGGCCACACCTTC.

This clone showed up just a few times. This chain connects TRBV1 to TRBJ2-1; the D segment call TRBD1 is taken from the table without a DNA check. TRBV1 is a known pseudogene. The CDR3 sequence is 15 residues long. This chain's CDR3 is CTSTLGQVWYNEQFF. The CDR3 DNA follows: TGCACCAGCACCCTCGGACAGGTGTGGTACAATGAGCAGTTCTTC.

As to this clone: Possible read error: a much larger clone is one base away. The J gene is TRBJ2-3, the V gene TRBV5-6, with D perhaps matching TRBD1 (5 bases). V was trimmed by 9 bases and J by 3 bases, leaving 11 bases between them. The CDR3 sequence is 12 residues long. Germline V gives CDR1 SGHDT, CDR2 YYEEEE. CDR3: CANSSGTDTQYF. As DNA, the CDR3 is TGTGCCAACAGTTCAGGGACAGATACGCAGTATTTT.